Listed below are T cell receptor beta chains from one sample, sequenced in a study of cytomegalovirus exposure and HLA in healthy donors. TCRdb's copy holds only in-frame clones and misses some; the assay was immunoSEQ multiplex PCR. The data contain roughly 250,000 clones, about four fifths of them singletons. The specimen was PBMCs. The receptors shown here come from a girl aged 2-10 years in good health and CMV-seronegative. CDR3s include the opening cysteine and the closing phenylalanine or tryptophan. The D gene is left open where the match is weak. Clone size is shown for a subset of rows, as once, few, many or a class of expanded clone.

j_call: TRBJ1-1
cdr3_length: 15
d_call: -
v_call: TRBV18
clone_size: -
cdr3_aa: CASSPYEQGNTEAFF
cdr3_nt: TGTGCCAGCTCACCTTACGAACAGGGTAACACTGAAGCTTTCTTT

j_call: TRBJ1-6
cdr3_length: 16
d_call: TRBD1
v_call: TRBV27
clone_size: -
cdr3_aa: CASSLRGLIYNSPLHF
cdr3_nt: TGTGCCAGCAGCCTCAGGGGGCTTATCTATAATTCACCCCTCCACTTT

j_call: TRBJ1-4
cdr3_length: 15
d_call: -
v_call: TRBV5-1
clone_size: -
cdr3_aa: CASSPQGATNEKLFF
cdr3_nt: TGCGCCAGCAGCCCACAGGGAGCAACTAATGAAAAACTGTTTTTT

j_call: TRBJ1-2
cdr3_length: 15
d_call: TRBD1
v_call: TRBV15
clone_size: -
cdr3_aa: CATSRVDRGREGYTF
cdr3_nt: TGTGCCACCAGCAGAGTTGACAGGGGAAGAGAAGGCTACACCTTC

j_call: TRBJ2-1
cdr3_length: 16
d_call: -
v_call: TRBV7-9
clone_size: -
cdr3_aa: CASSFGRGSTYNEQFF
cdr3_nt: TGTGCCAGCAGCTTTGGGCGGGGCTCAACTTACAATGAGCAGTTCTTC

j_call: TRBJ2-3
cdr3_length: 16
d_call: TRBD2
v_call: TRBV5-4
clone_size: -
cdr3_aa: CASSLGLAGGWDTQYF
cdr3_nt: TGTGCCAGCAGCTTGGGGCTAGCGGGAGGGTGGGATACGCAGTATTTT

j_call: TRBJ1-6
cdr3_length: 16
d_call: TRBD1
v_call: TRBV7-9
clone_size: -
cdr3_aa: CASSSTGTGRDSPLHF
cdr3_nt: TGTGCCAGCAGCTCAACCGGGACAGGGCGGGATTCACCCCTCCACTTT

j_call: TRBJ2-1
cdr3_length: 17
d_call: TRBD2
v_call: TRBV12-5
clone_size: -
cdr3_aa: CASGFVAGGRYYNEQFF
cdr3_nt: TGTGCTAGTGGTTTTGTGGCGGGGGGCCGGTATTACAATGAGCAGTTCTTC

j_call: TRBJ2-5
cdr3_length: 15
d_call: -
v_call: TRBV14
clone_size: -
cdr3_aa: CASSQPHGYSETQYF
cdr3_nt: TGTGCCAGCAGCCAACCCCACGGGTACTCGGAGACCCAGTACTTC

j_call: TRBJ1-1
cdr3_length: 12
d_call: -
v_call: TRBV6-6
clone_size: -
cdr3_aa: CASKALNTEAFF
cdr3_nt: TGTGCCAGCAAAGCCCTAAACACTGAAGCTTTCTTT

j_call: TRBJ1-1
cdr3_length: 13
d_call: -
v_call: TRBV28
clone_size: -
cdr3_aa: CASSFRRGGEAFF
cdr3_nt: TGTGCCAGCAGTTTTAGGAGGGGGGGTGAAGCTTTCTTT

j_call: TRBJ1-2
cdr3_length: 14
d_call: -
v_call: TRBV7-2
clone_size: few
cdr3_aa: CASSVYSRVHGYTF
cdr3_nt: TGTGCCAGCAGCGTATATTCCAGGGTACATGGCTACACCTTC

j_call: TRBJ1-2
cdr3_length: 17
d_call: -
v_call: TRBV12-5
clone_size: -
cdr3_aa: CASGLVQVRILNYGYTF
cdr3_nt: TGTGCTAGTGGTTTGGTACAGGTCCGAATCCTCAACTATGGCTACACCTTC

j_call: TRBJ1-3
cdr3_length: 15
d_call: TRBD1
v_call: TRBV28
clone_size: -
cdr3_aa: CASIPDRGIGNTIYF
cdr3_nt: TGTGCCAGCATCCCGGACAGGGGGATTGGAAACACCATATATTTT

j_call: TRBJ2-3
cdr3_length: 16
d_call: TRBD1
v_call: TRBV5-8
clone_size: -
cdr3_aa: CASSTPPGQASDTQYF
cdr3_nt: TGTGCCAGCAGCACGCCCCCGGGACAGGCATCAGATACGCAGTATTTT

j_call: TRBJ2-7
cdr3_length: 16
d_call: -
v_call: TRBV2
clone_size: -
cdr3_aa: CASSGNEGGFTYEQYF
cdr3_nt: TGTGCCAGCAGTGGTAATGAAGGAGGATTCACCTACGAGCAGTACTTC

j_call: TRBJ2-3
cdr3_length: 11
d_call: -
v_call: TRBV5-1
clone_size: -
cdr3_aa: CASSVRDTQYF
cdr3_nt: TGCGCCAGCAGCGTGAGGGATACGCAGTATTTT

j_call: TRBJ2-1
cdr3_length: 18
d_call: -
v_call: TRBV5-8
clone_size: -
cdr3_aa: CASSLAWGESYSYNEQFF
cdr3_nt: TGTGCCAGCAGCTTGGCCTGGGGGGAGTCTTACTCCTACAATGAGCAGTTCTTC

j_call: TRBJ1-3
cdr3_length: 15
d_call: TRBD1
v_call: TRBV6-5
clone_size: -
cdr3_aa: CASSYLGQGPDTIYF
cdr3_nt: TGTGCCAGCAGTTACTTAGGACAGGGGCCGGACACCATATATTTT

j_call: TRBJ1-6
cdr3_length: 16
d_call: TRBD1
v_call: TRBV5-1
clone_size: few
cdr3_aa: CASSFTRQGANSPLHF
cdr3_nt: TGCGCCAGCAGCTTCACCAGACAGGGGGCCAATTCACCCCTCCACTTT

j_call: TRBJ2-7
cdr3_length: 14
d_call: -
v_call: TRBV5-4
clone_size: -
cdr3_aa: CASSLGDSVYEQYF
cdr3_nt: TGTGCCAGCAGCCTGGGGGACTCCGTGTACGAGCAGTACTTC

j_call: TRBJ2-1
cdr3_length: 16
d_call: TRBD2
v_call: TRBV9
clone_size: -
cdr3_aa: CASSVGASGANNEQFF
cdr3_nt: TGTGCCAGCAGCGTAGGGGCTAGCGGGGCTAACAATGAGCAGTTCTTC

j_call: TRBJ1-1
cdr3_length: 15
d_call: -
v_call: TRBV5-1
clone_size: -
cdr3_aa: CASLAVAGPNTEAFF
cdr3_nt: TGCGCCAGCTTGGCGGTGGCGGGGCCGAACACTGAAGCTTTCTTT

j_call: TRBJ2-2
cdr3_length: 16
d_call: TRBD1
v_call: TRBV6-5
clone_size: -
cdr3_aa: CASSYSTTGSTGELFF
cdr3_nt: TGTGCCAGCAGCTACTCGACGACAGGGTCCACCGGGGAGCTGTTTTTT